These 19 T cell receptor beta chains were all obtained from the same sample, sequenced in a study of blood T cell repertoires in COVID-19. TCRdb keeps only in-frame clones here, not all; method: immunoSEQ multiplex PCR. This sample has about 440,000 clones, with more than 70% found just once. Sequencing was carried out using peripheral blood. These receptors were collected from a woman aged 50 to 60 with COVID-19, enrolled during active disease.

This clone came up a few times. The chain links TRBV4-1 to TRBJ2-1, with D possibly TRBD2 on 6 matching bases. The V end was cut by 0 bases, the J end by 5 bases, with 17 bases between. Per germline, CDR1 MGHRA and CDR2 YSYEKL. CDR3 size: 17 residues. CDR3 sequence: CASSQDGSRTGDNEQFF. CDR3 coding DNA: TGCGCCAGCAGCCAAGATGGTAGCAGGACGGGAGACAATGAGCAGTTCTTC.

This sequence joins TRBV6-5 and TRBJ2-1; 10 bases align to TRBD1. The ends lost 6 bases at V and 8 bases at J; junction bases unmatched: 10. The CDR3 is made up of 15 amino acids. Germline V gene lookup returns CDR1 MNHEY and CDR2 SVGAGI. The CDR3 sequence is CASSRTGQGSDEQFF. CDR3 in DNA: TGTGCCAGCAGCCGTACGGGACAGGGGTCCGATGAGCAGTTCTTC.

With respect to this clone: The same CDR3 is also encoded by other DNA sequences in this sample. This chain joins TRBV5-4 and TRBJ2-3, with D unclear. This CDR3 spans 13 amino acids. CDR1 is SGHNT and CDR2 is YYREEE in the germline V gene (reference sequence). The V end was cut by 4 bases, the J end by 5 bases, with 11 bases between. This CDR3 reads CASSLERGDTQYF. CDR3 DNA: TGTGCCAGCAGCCTCGAGCGTGGAGATACGCAGTATTTT. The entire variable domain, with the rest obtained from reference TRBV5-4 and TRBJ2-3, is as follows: ETGVTQSPTHLIKTRGQQVTLRCSSQSGHNTVSWYQQALGQGPQFIFQYYREEENGRGNFPPRFSGLQFPNYSSELNVNALELDDSALYLCASSLERGDTQYFGPGTRLTVL.

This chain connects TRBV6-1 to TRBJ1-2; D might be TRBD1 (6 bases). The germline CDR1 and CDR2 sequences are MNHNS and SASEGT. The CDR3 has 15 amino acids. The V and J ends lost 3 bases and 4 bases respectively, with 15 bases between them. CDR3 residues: CASSEVLTGFYGYTF. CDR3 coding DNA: TGTGCCAGCAGTGAGGTGCTAACAGGGTTCTATGGCTACACCTTC.

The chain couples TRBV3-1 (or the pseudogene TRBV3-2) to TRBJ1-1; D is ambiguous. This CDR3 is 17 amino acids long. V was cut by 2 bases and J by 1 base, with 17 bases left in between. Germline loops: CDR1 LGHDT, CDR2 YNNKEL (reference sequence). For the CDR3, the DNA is TGTGCCAGCAGCCAACCCCAAGGACGAGGGCAGAACACTGAAGCTTTCTTT. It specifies CASSQPQGRGQNTEAFF.

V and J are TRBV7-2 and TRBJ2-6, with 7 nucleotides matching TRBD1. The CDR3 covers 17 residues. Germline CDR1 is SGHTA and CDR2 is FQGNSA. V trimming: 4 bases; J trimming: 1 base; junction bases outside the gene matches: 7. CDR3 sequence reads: CASSWSTGVSGANVLTF. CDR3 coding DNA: TGTGCCAGCAGCTGGAGCACAGGGGTGTCTGGGGCCAACGTCCTGACTTTC.

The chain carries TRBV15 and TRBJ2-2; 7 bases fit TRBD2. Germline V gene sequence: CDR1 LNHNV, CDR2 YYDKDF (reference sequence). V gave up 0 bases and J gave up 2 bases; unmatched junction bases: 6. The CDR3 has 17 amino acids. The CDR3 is CATSRDWGGLNTGELFF. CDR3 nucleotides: TGTGCCACCAGCAGAGATTGGGGAGGGCTAAACACCGGGGAGCTGTTTTTT.

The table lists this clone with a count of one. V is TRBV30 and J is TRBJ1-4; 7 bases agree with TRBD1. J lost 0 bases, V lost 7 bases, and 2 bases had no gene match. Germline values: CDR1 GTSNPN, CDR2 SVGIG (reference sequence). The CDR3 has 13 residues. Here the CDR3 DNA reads TGTGCCTTTACAGGGGCAACTAATGAAAAACTGTTTTTT. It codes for CAFTGATNEKLFF.

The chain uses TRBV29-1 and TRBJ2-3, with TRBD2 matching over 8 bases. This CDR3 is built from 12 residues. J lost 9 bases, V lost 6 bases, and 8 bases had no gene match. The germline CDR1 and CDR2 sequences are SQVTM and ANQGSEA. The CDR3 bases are TGCAGCGTGGGGCGGGGGGATAGGACGCAGTATTTT. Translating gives CSVGRGDRTQYF.

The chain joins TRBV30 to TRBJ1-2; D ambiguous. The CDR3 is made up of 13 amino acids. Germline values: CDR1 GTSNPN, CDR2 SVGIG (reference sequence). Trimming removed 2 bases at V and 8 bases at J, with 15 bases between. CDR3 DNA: TGTGCCTGGAGTCCGGAGCTTCTCTGGGGCTACACCTTC. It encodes CAWSPELLWGYTF.

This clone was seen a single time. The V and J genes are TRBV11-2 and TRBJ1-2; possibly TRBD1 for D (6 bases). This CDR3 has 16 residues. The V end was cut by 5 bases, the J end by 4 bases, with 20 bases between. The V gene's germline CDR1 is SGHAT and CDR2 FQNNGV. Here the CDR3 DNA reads TGTGCCAGCAGCCCCATAAGGGGGGGGGATGGCTATGGCTACACCTTC. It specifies CASSPIRGGDGYGYTF.

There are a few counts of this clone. CDR3 bases: TGTGCCAGCAGCACAGACGGGGTCTGGCAGCCCCAGCATTTT. Translation gives CASSTDGVWQPQHF. The rearrangement joins TRBV7-9 to TRBJ1-5; no definite D call. Germline-derived CDR1 and CDR2 are SEHNR and FQNEAQ (reference sequence). There are 14 residues in the CDR3. Between the trimmed V and J ends, which lost 5 bases and 7 bases, there was a span of 15 bases.

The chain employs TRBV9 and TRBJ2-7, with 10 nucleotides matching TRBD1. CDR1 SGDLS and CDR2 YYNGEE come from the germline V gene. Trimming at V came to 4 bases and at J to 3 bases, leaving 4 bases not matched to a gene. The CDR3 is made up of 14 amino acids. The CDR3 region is CASSPRTGGYEQYF. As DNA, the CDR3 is TGTGCCAGCAGCCCCCGGACAGGGGGCTACGAGCAGTACTTC.

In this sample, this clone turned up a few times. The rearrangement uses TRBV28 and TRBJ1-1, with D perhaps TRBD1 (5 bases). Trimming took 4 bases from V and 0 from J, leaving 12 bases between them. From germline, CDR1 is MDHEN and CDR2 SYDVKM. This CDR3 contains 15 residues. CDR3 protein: CASSYAGPMNTEAFF. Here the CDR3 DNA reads TGTGCCAGCAGTTACGCGGGACCTATGAACACTGAAGCTTTCTTT.

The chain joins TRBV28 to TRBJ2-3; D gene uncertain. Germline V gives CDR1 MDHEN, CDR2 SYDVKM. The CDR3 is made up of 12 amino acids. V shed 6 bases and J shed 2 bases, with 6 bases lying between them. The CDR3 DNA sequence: TGTGCCAGCAGCCCTAACACAGATACGCAGTATTTT. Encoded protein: CASSPNTDTQYF. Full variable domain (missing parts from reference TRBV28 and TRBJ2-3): DVKVTQSSRYLVKRTGEKVFLECVQDMDHENMFWYRQDPGLGLRLIYFSYDVKMKEKGDIPEGYSVSREKKERFSLILESASTNQTSMYLCASSPNTDTQYFGPGTRLTVL.

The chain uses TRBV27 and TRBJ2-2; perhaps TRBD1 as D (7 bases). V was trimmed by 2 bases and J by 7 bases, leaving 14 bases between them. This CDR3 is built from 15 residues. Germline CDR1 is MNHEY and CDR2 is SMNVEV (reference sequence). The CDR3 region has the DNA TGTGCCAGCAGTTTAAGGCAGGGGGGACGCGGGGAGCTGTTTTTT. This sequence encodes CASSLRQGGRGELFF.

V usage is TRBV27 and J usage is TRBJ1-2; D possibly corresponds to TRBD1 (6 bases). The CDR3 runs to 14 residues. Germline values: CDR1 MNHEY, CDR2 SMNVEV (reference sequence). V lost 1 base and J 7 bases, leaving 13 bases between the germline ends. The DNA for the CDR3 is TGTGCCAGCAGTTTATGGCCAGGGGAAGGTGGCTACACCTTC. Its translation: CASSLWPGEGGYTF.

In nucleotides, the CDR3 is TGTGCCAGCGCCAACGGGGTAAACACCGGGGAGCTGTTTTTT. The encoded protein is CASANGVNTGELFF. The V gene is TRBV19, the J gene TRBJ2-2, with D possibly TRBD2 on 5 matching bases. The length of the CDR3 is 14 residues. V was cut by 9 bases and J by 2 bases, with 13 bases left in between. Germline CDR1 LNHDA, CDR2 SQIVND (reference sequence). Based on the CDR3 plus reference TRBV19 and TRBJ2-2, the full variable domain is DGGITQSPKYLFRKEGQNVTLSCEQNLNHDAMYWYRQDPGQGLRLIYYSQIVNDFQKGDIAEGYSVSREKKESFPLTVTSAQKNPTAFYLCASANGVNTGELFFGEGSRLTVL.

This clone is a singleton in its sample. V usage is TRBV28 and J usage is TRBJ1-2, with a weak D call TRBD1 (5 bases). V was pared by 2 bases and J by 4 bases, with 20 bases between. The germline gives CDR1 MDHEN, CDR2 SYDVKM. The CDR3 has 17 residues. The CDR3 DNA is TGTGCCAGCAGTTTAGAACAGGAGAAACGGTTAGGCTATGGCTACACCTTC. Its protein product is CASSLEQEKRLGYGYTF.